Listed here is a single T cell receptor (beta chain). Its antigen is not known. Only in-frame clones appear in the TCRdb table, and some are missing; sequencing was by immunoSEQ multiplex PCR. The table has over a million clones, roughly 97% seen once; the top ten hold roughly 1.2%. The data stem from a study of shared clonotypes between healthy human individuals. Study background: CD4 naive and CD4 memory each took three plates per donor, while CD8 naive took two and CD8 memory one.

Into CD45RA+ naive and CD45RA-negative memory subsets, the CD4+ cells were split. Germline V CDR1 and CDR2: SQVTM, ANQGSEA. The CDR3 covers 15 residues. V gave up 0 bases and J gave up 8 bases; unmatched junction bases: 9. Study-level points and caveats: The four-donor shared clonotypes exceeded non-shared clonotypes in generation probability, with non-shared ones scoring lower. The sole specimen, blood, was sampled, and tissue repertoires likely differ.

The clonotype originates from a man aged 25 to 40 in good health. The rearrangement uses TRBV29-1 and TRBJ2-2; TRBD1 agrees at 7 bases. The sequenced material came from naive CD4+ T cells sorted from blood. Indicated subset: CD45RA+ positively selected. CDR3 sequence: CSVEEATGNRGELFF. The CDR3 DNA reads as TGCAGCGTTGAAGAGGCGACAGGGAATAGGGGGGAGCTGTTTTTT.